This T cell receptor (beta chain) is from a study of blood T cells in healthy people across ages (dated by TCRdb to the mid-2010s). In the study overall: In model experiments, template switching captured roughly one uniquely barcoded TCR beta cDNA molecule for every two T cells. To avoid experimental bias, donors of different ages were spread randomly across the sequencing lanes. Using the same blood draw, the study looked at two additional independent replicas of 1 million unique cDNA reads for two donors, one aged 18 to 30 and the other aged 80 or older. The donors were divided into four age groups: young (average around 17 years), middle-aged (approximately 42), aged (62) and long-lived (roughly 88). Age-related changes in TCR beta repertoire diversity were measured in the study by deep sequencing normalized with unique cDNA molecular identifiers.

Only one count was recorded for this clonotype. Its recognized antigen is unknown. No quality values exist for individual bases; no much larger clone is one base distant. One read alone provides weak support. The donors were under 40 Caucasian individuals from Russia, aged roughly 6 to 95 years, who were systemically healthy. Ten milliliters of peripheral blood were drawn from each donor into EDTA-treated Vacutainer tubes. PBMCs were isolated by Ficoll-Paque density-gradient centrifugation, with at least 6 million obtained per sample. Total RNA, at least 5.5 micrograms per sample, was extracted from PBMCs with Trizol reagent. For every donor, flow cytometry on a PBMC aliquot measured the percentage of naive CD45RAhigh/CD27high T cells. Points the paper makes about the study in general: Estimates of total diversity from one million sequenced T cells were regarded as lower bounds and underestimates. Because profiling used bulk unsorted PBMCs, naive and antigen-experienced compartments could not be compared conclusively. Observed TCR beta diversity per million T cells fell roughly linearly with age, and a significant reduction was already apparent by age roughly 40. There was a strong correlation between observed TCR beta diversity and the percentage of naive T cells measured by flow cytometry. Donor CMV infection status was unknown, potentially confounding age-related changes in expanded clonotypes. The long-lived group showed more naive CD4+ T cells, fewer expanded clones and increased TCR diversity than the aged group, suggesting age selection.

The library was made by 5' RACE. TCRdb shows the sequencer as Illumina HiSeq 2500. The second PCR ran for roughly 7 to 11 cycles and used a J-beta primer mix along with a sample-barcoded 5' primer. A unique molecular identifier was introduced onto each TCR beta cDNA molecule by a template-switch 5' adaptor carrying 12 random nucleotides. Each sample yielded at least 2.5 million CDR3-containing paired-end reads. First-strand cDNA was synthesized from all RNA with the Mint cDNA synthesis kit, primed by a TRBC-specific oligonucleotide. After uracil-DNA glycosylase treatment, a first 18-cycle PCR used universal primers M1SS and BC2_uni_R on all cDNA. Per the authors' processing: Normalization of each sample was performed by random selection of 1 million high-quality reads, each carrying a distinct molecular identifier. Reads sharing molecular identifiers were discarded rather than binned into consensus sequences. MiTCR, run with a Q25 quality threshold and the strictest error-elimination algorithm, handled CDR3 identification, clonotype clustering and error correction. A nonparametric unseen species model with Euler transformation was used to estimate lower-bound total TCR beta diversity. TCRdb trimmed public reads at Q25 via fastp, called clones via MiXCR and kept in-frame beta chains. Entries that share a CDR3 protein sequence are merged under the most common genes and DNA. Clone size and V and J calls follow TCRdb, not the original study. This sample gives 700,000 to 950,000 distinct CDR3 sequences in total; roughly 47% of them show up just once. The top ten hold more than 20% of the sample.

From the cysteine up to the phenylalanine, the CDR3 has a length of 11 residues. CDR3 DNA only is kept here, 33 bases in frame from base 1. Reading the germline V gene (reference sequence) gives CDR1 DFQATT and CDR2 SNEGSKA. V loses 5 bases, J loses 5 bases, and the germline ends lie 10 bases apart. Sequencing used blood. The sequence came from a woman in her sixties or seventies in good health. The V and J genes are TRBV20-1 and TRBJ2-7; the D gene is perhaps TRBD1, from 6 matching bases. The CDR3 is CSAEQGDEQYF. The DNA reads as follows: TGCAGTGCTGAACAGGGCGACGAGCAGTACTTC.